The T cell receptor beta chain described here comes from a study of CD8 T cells in ankylosing spondylitis. From germline, CDR1 is GTSNPN and CDR2 SVGIG (reference sequence). V was clipped by 0 bases and J by 0 bases, with 13 bases between them. This CDR3 is built from 16 residues. TCRdb reanalysed the 5' RACE reads using MiXCR and keeps one entry per CDR3 protein. The repertoire holds about 160,000 distinct CDR3 sequences, with 9.8% as singletons. The rearrangement links TRBV30 to TRBJ2-3; D may be TRBD2 (5 bases). Sequencing was done on a sample of blood, either unsorted or a sorted T cell fraction (not recorded which). This clonotype originated in a female donor with ankylosing spondylitis or in good health (not recorded which). Here the CDR3 reads CAWSVGSGTSTDTQYF. CDR3 nucleotide sequence: TGTGCCTGGAGTGTAGGGAGCGGAACTAGCACAGATACGCAGTATTTT.